One and the same sample provided the 24 T cell receptor beta chains below, sequenced in a study of regulatory T cells in long-lasting Graves disease. The authors built TCR beta libraries using iRepertoire HTBI primers and Arm-PCR of CDR3 regions. Each CDR3 protein gets one entry after TCRdb re-called the multiplex PCR reads with MiXCR. The repertoire holds around 330,000 distinct CDR3 sequences, with over 15% as singletons. The time point was: newly diagnosed GD, antithyroid drugs for less than 3 months. PBMC-extracted RNA yielded the TCR library. Sequenced material: peripheral blood mononuclear cells (PBMCs), taken at new diagnosis, from a patient treated with antithyroid drugs. These receptors were taken from a female donor with Graves disease.

For this clonotype: A much larger clone differs by one base, so this may be a read error. CDR3 amino acids: CAGNAGGQAYEQYF. CDR3 sequence (DNA): TGTGCCGGCAACGCCGGGGGACAGGCCTACGAGCAGTACTTC. The rearrangement links TRBV27 to TRBJ2-7; 8 nucleotides line up with TRBD1. V gave up 11 bases and J gave up 2 bases; unmatched junction bases: 11. The CDR3 covers 14 residues. Germline assignment: CDR1 MNHEY and CDR2 SMNVEV (reference sequence).

There are many counts of this clonotype. In DNA, the CDR3 is TGCGCCAGCAGTGAGGGCACCTACGAGCAGTACTTC. This gives the protein CASSEGTYEQYF. The chain is built from TRBV10-1 and TRBJ2-7; D gene uncertain. Germline-derived CDR1 and CDR2 are WNHNN and SYGVQD (reference sequence). Between the trimmed V and J ends, which lost 2 bases and 2 bases, there was a span of 4 bases. The CDR3 is 12 amino acids.

The table lists this clonotype with many counts. V gene TRBV20-1 combines with J gene TRBJ1-4; no firm D call. Per germline, CDR1 DFQATT and CDR2 SNEGSKA (reference sequence). V lost 1 base to trimming and J lost 5 bases, with 8 bases between them. The CDR3 extends over 13 amino acids. This CDR3 is CSARVGGNEKLFF. CDR3 DNA sequence: TGCAGTGCTAGAGTGGGCGGCAATGAAAAACTGTTTTTT.

The gene calls are TRBV28 and TRBJ2-2; D uncertain. V lost 7 bases and J 1 base, leaving 7 bases between the germline ends. The CDR3 has 13 amino acids. The V gene's germline CDR1 is MDHEN and CDR2 SYDVKM. The CDR3, as DNA: TGTGCCAGCATGGAACAGAACACCGGGGAGCTGTTTTTT. This codes for CASMEQNTGELFF.

CDR3 protein: CASTSGRVTDTQYF. In DNA form, the CDR3 reads TGCGCCAGTACTAGCGGGAGGGTCACAGATACGCAGTATTTT. The rearrangement joins TRBV5-1 to TRBJ2-3; 13 bases map to TRBD2. CDR1 and CDR2 (germline): SGHRS, YFSETQ. CDR3 size: 14 residues. J lost 2 bases, V lost 8 bases, and 2 bases had no gene match.

This clonotype was observed many times. This rearrangement joins TRBV18 to TRBJ1-1, with 8 nucleotides matching TRBD1. CDR1 KGHSH and CDR2 LQKENI come from the germline V gene. The CDR3 spans 15 residues. The trim removed 0 bases at V and 9 bases at J, leaving 9 bases unmatched. Written as DNA, the CDR3 is TGTGCCAGCTCACCACCGACAGGGGCCCACCGGCAAGCTTTCTTT. As protein: CASSPPTGAHRQAFF.

This clonotype was observed a handful of times. A much larger clonotype is one base distant, so this may be a read error. The rearrangement links TRBV12-5 to TRBJ2-1, with D tentatively TRBD1 (5 bases). The CDR3 totals 16 residues. CDR1 and CDR2 (germline): LGHNT, FRNRAP. The V end was cut by 1 base, the J end by 5 bases, with 15 bases between. The CDR3 bases are TGTGCTAGTGGTTTGGAGGGGTACGGGTCCCACAATGAGCAGTTCTTC. It specifies CASGLEGYGSHNEQFF.

This clonotype was found many times. The CDR3 here is CASSTRTGGSEKLFF. CDR3 nucleotides: TGTGCCAGCAGCACCCGGACAGGGGGCAGTGAAAAACTGTTTTTT. The chain recombines TRBV14 with TRBJ1-4; 11 bases are shared with TRBD1. This CDR3 spans 15 amino acids. The germline gives CDR1 SGHDN, CDR2 FVKESK. Unmatched junction bases numbered 6, after V lost 5 bases and J lost 7 bases.

This clonotype was recorded a few times. The rearrangement links TRBV30 to TRBJ2-7; no definite D call. Trimming stripped 3 bases from V and 2 bases from J, with 8 bases between. The CDR3 consists of 12 residues. CDR1 and CDR2 from the germline V gene are GTSNPN and SVGIG (reference sequence). The CDR3 DNA reads TGTGCCTGGAGCCAGGAAACCTACGAGCAGTACTTC. This gives the protein CAWSQETYEQYF.

In this sample, this clonotype turned up many times. The chain uses TRBV10-2 and TRBJ2-3; D remains unclear. Germline loops: CDR1 WSHSY, CDR2 SAAADI. The CDR3 has 16 amino acids. The V gene lost 8 bases and the J gene lost 8 bases, with 26 bases spanning the gap. The CDR3 DNA reads as TGCGCCAGCCTGGATCCCCGGGCCTCCCTAGACGGTACGCAGTATTTT. It specifies CASLDPRASLDGTQYF.

This clonotype appeared many times. The chain uses TRBV12-3 or TRBV12-4 and TRBJ1-2, with no clear D. Trimming removed 2 bases at V and 8 bases at J, with 12 bases between. The CDR3 contains 13 residues. CDR3 in DNA: TGTGCCAGCAGTTTATCCGGGGTGGGAGGCTACACCTTC. It encodes CASSLSGVGGYTF.

Ten or more counts support this clonotype. The rearrangement links TRBV19 to TRBJ2-1; TRBD1 matches 9 bases. Germline CDR1 and CDR2: LNHDA and SQIVND (reference sequence). The junction had 6 bases not matched to a gene; V was cut back by 3 bases and J by 6 bases. The CDR3 consists of 15 residues. CDR3 nucleotides: TGTGCCAGTAGTATCCGGGACAGGGATGGCAATGAGCAGTTCTTC. Its protein is CASSIRDRDGNEQFF. Full variable domain (rest looked up from reference TRBV19 and TRBJ2-1): DGGITQSPKYLFRKEGQNVTLSCEQNLNHDAMYWYRQDPGQGLRLIYYSQIVNDFQKGDIAEGYSVSREKKESFPLTVTSAQKNPTAFYLCASSIRDRDGNEQFFGPGTRLTVL.

The sample holds many counts of this clonotype. This chain joins TRBV3-1 and TRBJ1-5; no clear D. V lost 1 base and J lost 3, with 10 bases in between. Germline V lookup: CDR1 LGHDT, CDR2 YNNKEL (reference sequence). This CDR3 region has 15 residues. CDR3 protein: CASSQAGRPNQPQHF. The CDR3 DNA follows: TGTGCCAGCAGCCAAGCTGGGAGACCCAATCAGCCCCAGCATTTT.

The rearrangement uses TRBV20-1 and TRBJ1-5; 7 bases map to TRBD1. Looked up from germline, CDR1 is DFQATT and CDR2 is SNEGSKA (reference sequence). V lost 3 bases to trimming and J lost 2 bases; unmatched junction nucleotides: 4. The CDR3 loop spans 14 amino acids. CDR3 residues: CSARATGGNQPQHF. The CDR3 DNA is TGCAGTGCTAGGGCAACAGGGGGCAATCAGCCCCAGCATTTT.

This clonotype was counted ten times or more. An end of the junction differs from the germline gene, which may be a read error. The V and J genes are TRBV7-7 and TRBJ2-5, with D uncertain. The length of the CDR3 is 14 residues. From germline, CDR1 is SSHAT and CDR2 FNYEAQ (reference sequence). The chain's CDR3 is CASSLALLGETQYF. CDR3 nucleotides: TGTGCTAGCAGCTTGGCCTTACTCGGAGAGACCCAGTACTTC.

This clonotype was detected many times. This chain links TRBV19 with TRBJ1-1; D not certain. The germline V gene has CDR1 LNHDA and CDR2 SQIVND (reference sequence). This CDR3 region has 12 residues. V was pared by 10 bases and J by 8 bases, with 17 bases between. The CDR3 region is CATDSVRSEAFF. CDR3 sequence (DNA): TGTGCCACCGATTCGGTCAGGTCCGAAGCTTTCTTT.

Many counts were recorded for this clonotype. This chain connects TRBV3-1 to TRBJ1-4; D gene ambiguous. CDR1 LGHDT and CDR2 YNNKEL come from the germline V gene (reference sequence). The CDR3 consists of 15 residues. Trimming took 0 bases from V and 8 from J, leaving 13 bases between them. The CDR3: CASSQDFTTREKLFF. For the CDR3, the DNA is TGTGCCAGCAGCCAAGACTTCACAACGAGGGAAAAACTGTTTTTT.

This clonotype was picked up many times. This rearrangement joins TRBV2 to TRBJ2-3, with 15 nucleotides matching TRBD2. Germline CDR1 SNHLY, CDR2 FYNNEI. Unmatched junction bases numbered 11, after V lost 3 bases and J lost 1 base. The CDR3 consists of 20 residues. CDR3: CASSDTHPGLAGGRTDTQYF. DNA of the CDR3: TGTGCCAGCAGTGATACACATCCGGGACTAGCGGGAGGCCGCACAGATACGCAGTATTTT.

Many counts were recorded for this clonotype. The chain joins TRBV27 to TRBJ2-1, with 12 bases aligning to TRBD2. Germline CDR1 and CDR2: MNHEY and SMNVEV (reference sequence). The CDR3 has 15 amino acids. Unmatched junction bases numbered 6, after V lost 5 bases and J lost 7 bases. Here the CDR3 DNA reads TGTGCCAGCAGTCAAGGACTAGCGGGATCAAATGAGCAGTTCTTC. This codes for CASSQGLAGSNEQFF.

This clonotype appeared many times. This chain connects TRBV27 to TRBJ1-5; 7 bases agree with TRBD1. The germline gives CDR1 MNHEY, CDR2 SMNVEV (reference sequence). CDR3 length equals 14 residues. The V segment lost 6 bases and the J segment 2 bases; nucleotides outside the gene matches: 4. CDR3 loop: CASRQGLGNQPQHF. The CDR3 nucleotides are TGTGCCAGCAGACAGGGGTTGGGCAATCAGCCCCAGCATTTT.

The rearrangement joins TRBV12-5 to TRBJ2-7, with 9 bases identical to TRBD1. Trimming took 6 bases from V and 5 from J; bases not matched to a gene: 5. Germline V gives CDR1 LGHNT, CDR2 FRNRAP. The CDR3 loop spans 13 amino acids. CDR3 sequence (DNA): TGTGCTAGTGGATGGACAGGGGCGGACGAGCAGTACTTC. Translated: CASGWTGADEQYF.

The chain carries TRBV4-2 and TRBJ1-6; D unresolved. CDR1 and CDR2 from the germline V gene are LGHNA and YNFKEQ. V lost 1 base, J lost 7 bases, and 14 bases lay in between. CDR3 length: 16 residues. CDR3 DNA: TGTGCCAGCAGCCAAGGTGATCTGAAGTTGAATTCACCCCTCCACTTT. Its protein is CASSQGDLKLNSPLHF.

This clonotype was recorded at least ten times. In DNA form, the CDR3 reads TGTGCCAGCAGCGGGACCCAAGAGACCCAGTACTTC. It is translated as CASSGTQETQYF. This rearrangement joins TRBV2 to TRBJ2-5; D is possibly TRBD1 or TRBD2 (5 bases each). Trimming pared 6 bases from V and 1 base from J, leaving 6 bases between. The CDR3 covers 12 residues. Germline CDR1 reads SNHLY; CDR2 reads FYNNEI.

The V and J genes are TRBV30 and TRBJ2-2; D is unresolved. The CDR3 covers 14 residues. The ends were cut back, 5 bases at V and 4 bases at J, with 14 bases in the middle. Germline V lookup: CDR1 GTSNPN, CDR2 SVGIG (reference sequence). The CDR3: CAWSRITITGELFF. The CDR3 nucleotides are TGTGCCTGGTCCCGGATAACAATCACCGGGGAGCTGTTTTTT. The complete variable domain, with remaining parts taken from reference TRBV30 and TRBJ2-2, reads SQTIHQWPATLVQPVGSPLSLECTVEGTSNPNLYWYRQAAGRGLQLLFYSVGIGQISSEVPQNLSASRPQDRQFILSSKKLLLSDSGFYLCAWSRITITGELFFGEGSRLTVL.